This is a list of T cell receptor beta chains from one sample in a study of neoadjuvant anti-PD-1 for oral cavity cancer. Here immunoSEQ multiplex PCR was the method, and the copy in TCRdb shows in-frame clones only, minus some. The sample consists of 55,000 to 75,000 clones, approximately 87% of them appearing once. Material: PBMCs, obtained after nivolumab (anti-PD-1) treatment. The receptors shown here come from a person between 40 and 85 years old with oral cavity squamous cell carcinoma. Both conserved end residues are part of each CDR3. A D gene is named only where the DNA matches it firmly. The size of a clone is reported for some rows only, either as once, few or many, or as a class for expanded clones.

CASSLSTGYQPQHF,TGTGCCAGCAGCTTAAGTACAGGGTATCAGCCCCAGCATTTT,TRBV7-9,-,TRBJ1-5,-
CASSPGGQYQPQHF,TGTGCCAGCAGCCCTGGGGGCCAGTATCAGCCCCAGCATTTT,TRBV28,-,TRBJ1-5,-
CATSSGYSDQPQHF,TGTGCCACCAGCAGCGGATACAGCGATCAGCCCCAGCATTTT,TRBV15,-,TRBJ1-5,-
CASSSGYSLQNYGYTF,TGTGCCAGCAGCTCCGGGTATTCGCTTCAAAACTATGGCTACACCTTC,TRBV5-4,-,TRBJ1-2,-
CASREGQNNQPQHF,TGTGCCAGCAGGGAAGGACAGAATAATCAGCCCCAGCATTTT,TRBV28,-,TRBJ1-5,-
CASSHGQGGGNEKLFF,TGTGCCAGCAGCCACGGACAGGGGGGAGGAAATGAAAAACTGTTTTTT,TRBV5-6,-,TRBJ1-4,TRBD1
CASSFGTGGAYEQYF,TGTGCCAGCAGCTTCGGGACAGGGGGCGCGTACGAGCAGTACTTC,TRBV7-9,-,TRBJ2-7,TRBD1
CASSEDTWGEKLFF,TGTGCCAGCAGCGAGGACACCTGGGGAGAAAAACTGTTTTTT,TRBV9,-,TRBJ1-4,-
CASAGGFMGYEQYF,TGTGCCAGCGCTGGTGGTTTTATGGGGTACGAGCAGTACTTC,TRBV28,few,TRBJ2-7,-
CASSVGGGGPQETQYF,TGTGCCAGCAGCGTAGGGGGAGGCGGGCCACAAGAGACCCAGTACTTC,TRBV9,-,TRBJ2-5,-
CASTWESNSPLHF,TGTGCCAGCACCTGGGAGAGTAATTCACCCCTCCACTTT,TRBV2,few,TRBJ1-6,-
CASSRTSGGETQYF,TGTGCCAGCAGCCGTACTAGCGGGGGAGAGACCCAGTACTTC,TRBV11-2,-,TRBJ2-5,TRBD2
CASTPDRETQYF,TGTGCCAGCACCCCGGACCGAGAGACCCAGTACTTC,TRBV28,-,TRBJ2-5,-
CASSSGTSGRAYEQYF,TGTGCCAGCAGTTCCGGGACTAGCGGGAGGGCCTACGAGCAGTACTTC,TRBV6-5,-,TRBJ2-7,TRBD2
CASSQEGGRTSTDTQYF,TGCGCCAGCAGCCAAGAGGGCGGGAGGACCTCCACAGATACGCAGTATTTT,TRBV4-1,-,TRBJ2-3,TRBD2
CASSPWTGGVPDTQYF,TGTGCCAGCAGCCCCTGGACAGGGGGCGTCCCAGATACGCAGTATTTT,TRBV7-9,-,TRBJ2-3,TRBD1
CAGKNSAVEYF,TGTGCCGGCAAGAATTCAGCGGTGGAGTACTTC,TRBV6-1,-,TRBJ2-5,-
CASSTVKNQPQHF,TGTGCCAGTAGTACGGTCAAGAATCAGCCCCAGCATTTT,TRBV19,few,TRBJ1-5,-
CASSLGTSSTDTQYF,TGTGCCAGCAGTCTGGGGACTTCTAGCACAGATACGCAGTATTTT,TRBV27,-,TRBJ2-3,-
CASSLSRLNEQFF,TGTGCCAGCAGTTTATCCAGGCTCAATGAGCAGTTCTTC,TRBV27,-,TRBJ2-1,-
CASSLSQTGSPEAFF,TGTGCCAGCAGCTTAAGTCAGACAGGGTCCCCTGAAGCTTTCTTT,TRBV11-2,-,TRBJ1-1,TRBD1
CAIRQGLGGYTF,TGTGCCATCAGACAGGGATTAGGAGGCTACACCTTC,TRBV10-3,-,TRBJ1-2,-
CASSDTGNTIYF,TGTGCCAGTAGTGACACGGGAAACACCATATATTTT,TRBV19,-,TRBJ1-3,-
CASSPREGEGSPLHF,TGCGCCAGCAGCCCCCGTGAGGGGGAGGGATCACCCCTCCACTTT,TRBV5-1,-,TRBJ1-6,-
CASSYSGGGQPQHF,TGTGCCAGCAGTTACTCTGGGGGCGGTCAGCCCCAGCATTTT,TRBV6-6,-,TRBJ1-5,-
CASTRGDPAFYEQYF,TGTGCCAGCACCCGGGGGGACCCTGCTTTCTACGAGCAGTACTTC,TRBV6-1,-,TRBJ2-7,TRBD2
CAHSRQGEYYEQYF,TGTGCCCACTCTCGGCAGGGGGAATACTACGAGCAGTACTTC,TRBV2,-,TRBJ2-7,TRBD1
CASSPNSILQETQYF,TGTGCCAGCAGTCCGAACAGTATACTCCAAGAGACCCAGTACTTC,TRBV6-1,few,TRBJ2-5,-
CASRWGQGNTGELFF,TGTGCCAGCAGGTGGGGACAGGGGAACACCGGGGAGCTGTTTTTT,TRBV6-1,-,TRBJ2-2,TRBD1
CASSLGTVNTEAFF,TGTGCCAGCAGCTTGGGGACGGTGAACACTGAAGCTTTCTTT,TRBV11-3,-,TRBJ1-1,-
CASSIVGVISNQPQHF,TGTGCCAGTAGTATAGTGGGGGTAATCAGCAATCAGCCCCAGCATTTT,TRBV19,-,TRBJ1-5,-
CASSSYRNRETQYF,TGTGCCAGCAGTTCGTATCGTAATAGGGAGACCCAGTACTTC,TRBV27,-,TRBJ2-5,-
CASSFKRGGPHTDTQYF,TGTGCCAGCAGCTTCAAACGAGGGGGCCCTCACACAGATACGCAGTATTTT,TRBV5-4,once,TRBJ2-3,TRBD1
CASSTTGTATEAFF,TGTGCCAGTAGTACCACCGGGACAGCGACTGAAGCTTTCTTT,TRBV19,-,TRBJ1-1,TRBD1
CASSIGGGQGSQPQHF,TGTGCCAGTAGTATAGGAGGCGGACAGGGTTCTCAGCCCCAGCATTTT,TRBV19,-,TRBJ1-5,TRBD1
CASTAGNNEQFF,TGTGCCAGCACCGCGGGCAACAATGAGCAGTTCTTC,TRBV6-5,-,TRBJ2-1,-
CASRLGTSVSYEQYF,TGTGCCAGCAGGCTTGGGACTAGCGTCTCCTACGAGCAGTACTTC,TRBV2,once,TRBJ2-7,TRBD2
CSVEYGGDTQYF,TGCAGCGTTGAATACGGAGGGGATACGCAGTATTTT,TRBV29-1,-,TRBJ2-3,-
CAISEGGSTYNEQFF,TGTGCCATCAGTGAAGGCGGGAGTACCTACAATGAGCAGTTCTTC,TRBV10-3,-,TRBJ2-1,TRBD2
CASSLGRFGEKLFF,TGTGCCAGCAGCTTAGGAAGGTTCGGGGAAAAACTGTTTTTT,TRBV7-9,-,TRBJ1-4,-
CASRAKGLISYNEQFF,TGTGCCAGCAGGGCCAAAGGACTCATATCCTACAATGAGCAGTTCTTC,TRBV6-4,-,TRBJ2-1,-
CASSLAWTGRDTEAFF,TGCGCCAGCAGCTTGGCCTGGACAGGGAGAGACACTGAAGCTTTCTTT,TRBV5-1,-,TRBJ1-1,TRBD1
CASSEWGAGELFF,TGTGCCAGCAGTGAATGGGGGGCCGGGGAGCTGTTTTTT,TRBV2,few,TRBJ2-2,-
CASSQYGYTF,TGTGCCAGCAGTCAGTATGGCTACACCTTC,TRBV28,-,TRBJ1-2,-
CASSGGSGLGSDTQYF,TGCGCCAGCAGCGGGGGATCGGGACTAGGCTCAGATACGCAGTATTTT,TRBV5-1,-,TRBJ2-3,TRBD2
CASSQTAGGLNEQFF,TGCGCCAGCAGCCAAACAGCGGGGGGGCTCAATGAGCAGTTCTTC,TRBV4-1,-,TRBJ2-1,TRBD2
CASSPRLVFSGELFF,TGTGCCAGCAGCCCCCGGCTAGTTTTCTCCGGGGAGCTGTTTTTT,TRBV7-8,-,TRBJ2-2,-
CASTLLVSYNEQFF,TGTGCCAGCACCCTTCTCGTATCCTACAATGAGCAGTTCTTC,TRBV7-8,-,TRBJ2-1,-
CATSRLYPGGYTEAFF,TGTGCCACCAGCAGGCTATACCCAGGGGGCTACACTGAAGCTTTCTTT,TRBV15,-,TRBJ1-1,TRBD1
CASSVISGGQETQYF,TGTGCCAGCAGTGTCATTAGCGGGGGACAAGAGACCCAGTACTTC,TRBV6-1,-,TRBJ2-5,TRBD2
CASSGTGSGELFF,TGTGCCAGCAGTGGGACAGGGTCCGGGGAGCTGTTTTTT,TRBV2,-,TRBJ2-2,TRBD1
CASSPPSTNTGELFF,TGTGCCAGCAGCCCCCCGAGCACGAACACCGGGGAGCTGTTTTTT,TRBV9,-,TRBJ2-2,-
CSVEASGSYEQYF,TGCAGCGTTGAAGCTAGCGGGAGCTACGAGCAGTACTTC,TRBV29-1,-,TRBJ2-7,TRBD2